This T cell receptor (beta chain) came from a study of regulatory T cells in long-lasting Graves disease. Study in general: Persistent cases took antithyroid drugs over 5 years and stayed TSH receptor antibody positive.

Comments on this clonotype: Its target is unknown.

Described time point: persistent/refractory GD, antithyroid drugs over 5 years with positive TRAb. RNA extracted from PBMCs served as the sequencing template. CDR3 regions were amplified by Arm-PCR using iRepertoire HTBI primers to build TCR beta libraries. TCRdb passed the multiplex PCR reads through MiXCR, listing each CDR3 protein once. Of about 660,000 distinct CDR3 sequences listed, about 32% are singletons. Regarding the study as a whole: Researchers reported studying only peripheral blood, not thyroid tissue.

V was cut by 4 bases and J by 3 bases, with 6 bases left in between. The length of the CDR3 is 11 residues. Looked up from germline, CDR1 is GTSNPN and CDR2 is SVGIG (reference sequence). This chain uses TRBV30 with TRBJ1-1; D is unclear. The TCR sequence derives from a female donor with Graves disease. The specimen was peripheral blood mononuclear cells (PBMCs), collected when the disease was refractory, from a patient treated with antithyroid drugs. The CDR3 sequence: CAWIFYTEAFF. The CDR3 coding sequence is TGTGCCTGGATATTCTACACTGAAGCTTTCTTT. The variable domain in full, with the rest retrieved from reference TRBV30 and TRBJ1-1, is SQTIHQWPATLVQPVGSPLSLECTVEGTSNPNLYWYRQAAGRGLQLLFYSVGIGQISSEVPQNLSASRPQDRQFILSSKKLLLSDSGFYLCAWIFYTEAFFGQGTRLTVV.